Below, 22 T cell receptor beta chains from the same sample are listed, as sequenced in a study of glioma-infiltrating T cells after dendritic cell vaccination. Profiling relied on immunoSEQ multiplex PCR, and the TCRdb table lists in-frame clones only, not all of them. Of 49,000 or so clones detected, roughly 87% appear once; the ten largest clones hold roughly an eighth. The material sequenced was blood, taken before dendritic cell vaccination. These receptors were collected from a human donor with glioblastoma.

V and J are TRBV11-1 and TRBJ2-1; the match to TRBD2 covers 8 bases. CDR1 and CDR2 (germline): SGHAT, FQDESV (reference sequence). J was trimmed by 5 bases and V by 5 bases; bases with no gene match: 8. The CDR3 is made up of 15 amino acids. The CDR3 sequence is CASSPTGLGNNEQFF. CDR3 coding DNA: TGTGCCAGCAGCCCTACGGGACTAGGTAACAATGAGCAGTTCTTC.

For the CDR3, the DNA is TGTGCCAGCAGCTTAATCGGACAGGGGGCGCAGGGAAACACCATATATTTT. This translates into CASSLIGQGAQGNTIYF. V and J are TRBV7-2 and TRBJ1-3, with 11 bases aligning to TRBD1. The CDR3 extends over 17 amino acids. The germline V gene encodes CDR1 SGHTA and CDR2 FQGNSA. Trimming at V came to 2 bases and at J to 4 bases, leaving 7 bases not matched to a gene.

V usage is TRBV5-4 and J usage is TRBJ2-7; a weak D match, TRBD1 (6 bases). CDR1 is SGHNT and CDR2 is YYREEE in the germline V gene (reference sequence). The germline V and J ends were trimmed by 4 bases and 2 bases, with 13 bases remaining between them. The CDR3 is made up of 14 amino acids. CDR3 residues: CASSRIQGTYEQYF. CDR3 DNA sequence: TGTGCCAGCAGCAGGATACAGGGTACCTACGAGCAGTACTTC.

This chain connects TRBV19 to TRBJ1-3; no clear D. Trimming cost V 5 bases and J 0 bases, with 11 bases left between them. The CDR3 length is 15 residues. The germline CDR1 and CDR2 sequences are LNHDA and SQIVND (reference sequence). CDR3 sequence reads: CASSDVAVSGNTIYF. DNA for the CDR3: TGTGCCAGTAGTGATGTGGCCGTCTCTGGAAACACCATATATTTT.

This clone appeared a few times. The chain employs TRBV18 and TRBJ1-2, with 8 bases aligning to TRBD1. The germline gives CDR1 KGHSH, CDR2 LQKENI. CDR3 length: 15 residues. Trimming at V came to 5 bases and at J to 6 bases, leaving 11 bases not matched to a gene. The CDR3 sequence is CASSTEGQGEDGYTF. The CDR3 coding sequence is TGTGCCAGCTCAACCGAAGGACAGGGCGAAGATGGCTACACCTTC.

The rearrangement joins TRBV7-2 to TRBJ2-3; possibly TRBD1 for D (5 bases). Germline V gene data show CDR1 as SGHTA and CDR2 as FQGNSA. The germline V and J ends were trimmed by 1 base and 3 bases, with 14 bases remaining between them. CDR3 size: 16 residues. The CDR3 region is CASSLGRAGLTDTQYF. CDR3 nucleotides: TGTGCCAGCAGCTTAGGCAGGGCCGGTCTGACAGATACGCAGTATTTT.

The CDR3 loop is CASSTDYYEQYF. DNA for the CDR3: TGTGCCAGCAGTACAGACTACTACGAGCAGTACTTC. This chain joins TRBV2 and TRBJ2-7, with D perhaps matching TRBD2 (5 bases). This CDR3 spans 12 amino acids. Germline CDR1 SNHLY, CDR2 FYNNEI. V lost 5 bases and J 3 bases, leaving 8 bases between the germline ends.

The CDR3 reads CASSYSGGTEAFF. In DNA form, the CDR3 reads TGTGCCAGCAGTTACTCCGGCGGCACTGAAGCTTTCTTT. This chain links TRBV6-5 with TRBJ1-1; no reliable D call. The CDR3 consists of 13 residues. Trimming removed 0 bases from V and 4 bases from J, with 6 bases in between. Per the germline V gene, CDR1 is MNHEY and CDR2 is SVGAGI.

The genes are TRBV2 and TRBJ1-2, with 7 bases that match TRBD1. The CDR3 sequence is 15 residues long. Germline lookup yields CDR1 SNHLY and CDR2 FYNNEI. V was clipped by 6 bases and J by 8 bases; unmatched bases: 15. As DNA, the CDR3 is TGTGCCAGCAGGACCCAAAGGGGGCGGCTTGAGGGCTACACCTTC. As protein: CASRTQRGRLEGYTF.

The chain joins TRBV6-4 to TRBJ2-1, with a weak D call TRBD1 (5 bases). The CDR3 contains 12 residues. The V gene lost 3 bases and the J gene lost 9 bases, with 9 bases spanning the gap. The germline CDR1 and CDR2 sequences are MRHNA and SNTAGT. The CDR3 DNA sequence: TGTGCCAGCAGTGAAACTGGGGCTGAGCAGTTCTTC. Translating it yields CASSETGAEQFF.

In DNA form, the CDR3 reads TGTGCCAGCACGTCCGGGGGGTTGTCCACTGAAGCTTTCTTT. Its protein product is CASTSGGLSTEAFF. The rearrangement links TRBV6-1 to TRBJ1-1; tentative D call: TRBD1 (5 bases). Germline V gives CDR1 MNHNS, CDR2 SASEGT. Trimming stripped 7 bases from V and 4 bases from J, with 16 bases between. CDR3 length: 14 residues.

The chain carries TRBV12-5 and TRBJ2-7, with TRBD1 matching over 9 bases. CDR1 and CDR2 (germline): LGHNT, FRNRAP. The CDR3 has 15 amino acids. With V trimmed by 3 bases and J by 6 bases, 9 bases remained unmatched. The CDR3, as DNA: TGTGCTAGTGGTTTACCTCCGGGACAGGGATCCGAGCAGTACTTC. Encoded protein: CASGLPPGQGSEQYF. Looking up the rest from reference TRBV12-5 and TRBJ2-7 gives the full variable domain: DARVTQTPRHKVTEMGQEVTMRCQPILGHNTVFWYRQTMMQGLELLAYFRNRAPLDDSGMPKDRFSAEMPDATLATLKIQPSEPRDSAVYFCASGLPPGQGSEQYFGPGTRLTVT.

The rearrangement uses TRBV5-1 and TRBJ1-1, with TRBD1 matching over 8 bases. Germline loops: CDR1 SGHRS, CDR2 YFSETQ. V was pared by 4 bases and J by 6 bases, with 11 bases of the junction left unmatched. The CDR3 totals 15 residues. CDR3 amino acids: CASSLRAGGDPEAFF. The CDR3 bases are TGCGCCAGCAGCCTGCGGGCAGGGGGCGACCCTGAAGCTTTCTTT.

The chain combines TRBV25-1 with TRBJ1-1, with D hard to call. This CDR3 spans 14 amino acids. Trimming took 3 bases from V and 5 from J, leaving 13 bases between them. Germline CDR1 is MGHDK and CDR2 is SYGVNS. The CDR3 DNA reads TGTGCCAGCAGTGACGGGGTGTTGGGGACTGAAGCTTTCTTT. This encodes CASSDGVLGTEAFF.

Here the CDR3 reads CSAGQGGSGNEQFF. The CDR3 DNA follows: TGCAGCGCCGGACAGGGCGGGAGCGGTAATGAGCAGTTCTTC. J is TRBJ2-1 and V is TRBV29-1; possibly TRBD1 for D (8 bases). The CDR3 totals 14 residues. V gave up 7 bases and J gave up 7 bases, with 20 bases separating them. Germline V gene data show CDR1 as SQVTM and CDR2 as ANQGSEA.

V is TRBV6-1 and J is TRBJ1-2; 7 bases are a match to TRBD1. Germline values: CDR1 MNHNS, CDR2 SASEGT. The CDR3 covers 12 residues. CDR3 coding DNA: TGTGCTGCTAGGGGGCTTCACTATGGCTACACCTTC. Translating gives CAARGLHYGYTF.

This clone was detected once. The V call is TRBV6-5, the J call TRBJ1-2, with D perhaps matching TRBD1 (5 bases). The CDR3 has 15 amino acids. Germline CDR1 MNHEY, CDR2 SVGAGI. Trimming cost V 2 bases and J 8 bases, with 18 bases left between them. The CDR3 spells CASSYALAGAGGYTF. The CDR3 bases are TGTGCCAGCAGTTACGCCCTGGCTGGGGCCGGCGGCTACACCTTC.

On this clone itself: The same CDR3 also results from other DNA sequences found in this sample. This chain joins TRBV18 and TRBJ1-6; TRBD1 is a possible D gene (5 bases). Germline-derived CDR1 and CDR2 are KGHSH and LQKENI. The V end was cut by 3 bases, the J end by 0 bases, with 12 bases between. This CDR3 spans 17 amino acids. The CDR3 bases are TGTGCCAGCTCACCGACAGAGGCGAGCTCCTATAATTCACCCCTCCACTTT. The encoded protein is CASSPTEASSYNSPLHF.

This clone appeared once. The rearrangement uses TRBV19 and TRBJ1-2, with 9 bases lining up with TRBD1. Germline V gene lookup returns CDR1 LNHDA and CDR2 SQIVND (reference sequence). With V trimmed by 8 bases and J by 6 bases, 7 bases remained unmatched. The length of the CDR3 is 13 residues. The CDR3 coding sequence is TGTGCCAGTGAGGGGACAGGGATCAATGGCTACACCTTC. It codes for CASEGTGINGYTF.

The rearrangement uses TRBV10-1 and TRBJ2-7; 9 bases map to TRBD2. Trimming cost V 3 bases and J 4 bases; bases outside gene matches: 4. CDR3 size: 14 residues. Germline V gives CDR1 WNHNN, CDR2 SYGVQD (reference sequence). The CDR3: CASSDTSGPYEQYF. The CDR3, as DNA: TGCGCCAGCAGTGACACTAGCGGGCCATACGAGCAGTACTTC.

The gene calls are TRBV15 and TRBJ2-7; possibly TRBD1 for D (6 bases). The germline gives CDR1 LNHNV, CDR2 YYDKDF (reference sequence). The CDR3 has 15 residues. V shed 4 bases and J shed 6 bases, with 19 bases lying between them. The CDR3 sequence is CATSTRTDSFSEQYF. CDR3 bases: TGTGCCACCAGCACCAGAACGGACAGTTTCTCCGAGCAGTACTTC.

Regarding this clone: An end of the junction does not agree with germline; a read error may underlie this. The sample carries other DNA sequences with the same CDR3. The rearrangement links TRBV4-2 to TRBJ1-6; D is perhaps TRBD1 (5 bases). Germline V lookup: CDR1 LGHNA, CDR2 YNFKEQ. The CDR3 consists of 14 residues. CDR3 DNA sequence: TGTGCCAGCAGAATGACAGATCTTAATTCCCCCCTCCACTTT. The encoded protein is CASRMTDLNSPLHF.